The next 11 T cell receptor beta chains were all read from a single sample in a study of chemoradiotherapy in HPV16-positive cancers. The repertoire was sequenced with immunoSEQ multiplex PCR; TCRdb's copy has only in-frame clones and lacks some. The data show some 21,000 clones, more than 70% seen once. The sample was blood, taken from a patient who underwent chemoradiotherapy. The receptor source for this set is a human donor with HPV-associated anogenital cancer.

The chain has TRBV7-2 and TRBJ2-3, with 9 bases lining up with TRBD2. This CDR3 is built from 15 residues. Germline values: CDR1 SGHTA, CDR2 FQGNSA. V shed 7 bases, J shed 4 bases, and the junction held 9 bases outside the gene matches. CDR3 sequence reads: CASTLGGGAADTQYF. CDR3 DNA: TGTGCCAGCACCCTCGGCGGGGGGGCCGCAGATACGCAGTATTTT.

The chain's CDR3 is CASSYDGRRDYGYTF. In DNA form, the CDR3 reads TGTGCCAGCAGTTACGACGGCCGTCGGGACTATGGCTACACCTTC. The chain carries TRBV6-5 and TRBJ1-2, with D unclear. The germline CDR1 and CDR2 sequences are MNHEY and SVGAGI. This CDR3 is 15 amino acids long. V dropped 2 bases and J dropped 3 bases, with 13 bases sitting between them.

The CDR3 protein is CASSLSVAGKLGYTF. The CDR3 coding sequence is TGTGCCAGCAGCTTATCGGTCGCAGGGAAACTTGGCTACACCTTC. The rearrangement joins TRBV11-2 to TRBJ1-2; D may be TRBD1 (5 bases). Per germline, CDR1 SGHAT and CDR2 FQNNGV. V gave up 2 bases and J gave up 7 bases, with 17 bases separating them. CDR3 size: 15 residues.

The gene calls are TRBV6-1 and TRBJ2-1; 9 positions agree with TRBD1. Germline CDR1 MNHNS, CDR2 SASEGT. Trimming at V came to 5 bases and at J to 3 bases, leaving 5 bases not matched to a gene. The CDR3 is 15 amino acids. The CDR3 here is CASSKDRGGYNEQFF. DNA of the CDR3: TGTGCCAGCAGTAAAGACAGGGGGGGCTACAATGAGCAGTTCTTC.

The J gene is TRBJ1-4, the V gene TRBV5-1; TRBD1 is a possible D gene (6 bases). V shed 2 bases and J shed 5 bases, with 13 bases lying between them. There are 15 residues in the CDR3. Germline CDR1 is SGHRS and CDR2 is YFSETQ. The DNA for the CDR3 is TGCGCCAGCAGCTTACAGGGAGACTCGAATGAAAAACTGTTTTTT. Translated, it gives CASSLQGDSNEKLFF.

The chain combines TRBV13 with TRBJ1-2, with 7 bases that match TRBD1. The junction had 5 bases not matched to a gene; V was cut back by 2 bases and J by 2 bases. CDR1 is PRHDT and CDR2 is FYEKMQ in the germline V gene (reference sequence). The CDR3 spans 15 residues. CDR3 residues: CASSLKQGGNYGYTF. CDR3 sequence (DNA): TGTGCCAGCAGCTTAAAGCAGGGGGGGAACTATGGCTACACCTTC.

The chain recombines TRBV11-2 with TRBJ2-6; 9 bases map to TRBD1. The CDR3 sequence is 19 residues long. V gave up 7 bases and J gave up 0 bases; unmatched junction bases: 13. CDR1 is SGHAT, CDR2 FQNNGV, per germline. The CDR3 DNA is TGTGCCAGCACCCTCTTCGGGACAGGGCTTACCTCTGGGGCCAACGTCCTGACTTTC. It specifies CASTLFGTGLTSGANVLTF.

The rearrangement joins TRBV19 to TRBJ1-5; D is unclear. Looked up from germline, CDR1 is LNHDA and CDR2 is SQIVND (reference sequence). This CDR3 comprises 13 residues. With 1 base removed from V and 4 bases from J, the gap between germline ends came to 5 bases. The CDR3 DNA follows: TGTGCCAGTAGTATAGTAACGAATCAGCCCCAGCATTTT. Its protein product is CASSIVTNQPQHF.

CDR3 DNA: TGCAGCGTTGAAGGGGCCGGACTTGTCTCGACCCAGTACTTC. As protein: CSVEGAGLVSTQYF. J is TRBJ2-5 and V is TRBV29-1, with TRBD2 as a possible D gene (5 bases). This CDR3 spans 14 amino acids. CDR1 is SQVTM, CDR2 ANQGSEA, per germline. Trimming left V 1 base short and J 7 bases short, with 16 bases between.

The CDR3 spells CASSTRGQVGNTIYF. DNA for the CDR3: TGTGCCAGTAGTACCAGGGGGCAAGTTGGAAACACCATATATTTT. This chain connects TRBV19 to TRBJ1-3, with 8 positions matching TRBD1. Trimming at V came to 4 bases and at J to 3 bases, leaving 5 bases not matched to a gene. In germline, CDR1 is LNHDA, CDR2 SQIVND (reference sequence). This CDR3 is built from 15 residues.

CDR3 region: CASSLARQETQYF. The DNA of the CDR3 is TGTGCCAGCAGCCTCGCTAGGCAAGAGACCCAGTACTTC. The chain combines TRBV7-2 with TRBJ2-5; the D is unclear. CDR1 is SGHTA, CDR2 FQGNSA, per germline. The CDR3 contains 13 residues. The germline V and J ends were trimmed by 5 bases and 2 bases, with 9 bases remaining between them.